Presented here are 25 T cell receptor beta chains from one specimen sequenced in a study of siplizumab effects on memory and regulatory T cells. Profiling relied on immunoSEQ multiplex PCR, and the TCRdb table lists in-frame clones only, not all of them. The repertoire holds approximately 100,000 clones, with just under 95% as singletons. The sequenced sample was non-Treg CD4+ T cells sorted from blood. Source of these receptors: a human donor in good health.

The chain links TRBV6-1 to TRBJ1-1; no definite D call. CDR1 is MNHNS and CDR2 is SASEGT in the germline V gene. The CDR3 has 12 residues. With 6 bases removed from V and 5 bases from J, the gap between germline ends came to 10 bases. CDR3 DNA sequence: TGTGCCAGCAGCCCGAGCTTGACTGAAGCTTTCTTT. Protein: CASSPSLTEAFF.

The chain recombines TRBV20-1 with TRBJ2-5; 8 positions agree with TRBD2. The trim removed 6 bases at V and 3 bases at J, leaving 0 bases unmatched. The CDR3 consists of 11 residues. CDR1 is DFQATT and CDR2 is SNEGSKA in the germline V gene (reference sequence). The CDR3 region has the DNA TGCAGTGCCGGGGGGGAAGAGACCCAGTACTTC. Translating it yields CSAGGEETQYF.

CDR3 sequence reads: CASSHLQGPGELFF. The DNA of the CDR3 is TGTGCCAGCAGCCACCTCCAGGGTCCCGGGGAGCTGTTTTTT. V usage is TRBV6-5 and J usage is TRBJ2-2, with D maybe TRBD1 (5 bases). Germline assignment: CDR1 MNHEY and CDR2 SVGAGI. The CDR3 loop spans 14 amino acids. V was trimmed by 6 bases and J by 6 bases, leaving 14 bases between them.

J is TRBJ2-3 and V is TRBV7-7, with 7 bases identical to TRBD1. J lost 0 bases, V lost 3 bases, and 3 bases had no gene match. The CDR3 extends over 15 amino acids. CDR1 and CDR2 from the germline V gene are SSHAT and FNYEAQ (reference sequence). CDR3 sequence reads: CASSLRGLSTDTQYF. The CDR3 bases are TGTGCCAGCAGCTTGAGGGGGCTTAGCACAGATACGCAGTATTTT.

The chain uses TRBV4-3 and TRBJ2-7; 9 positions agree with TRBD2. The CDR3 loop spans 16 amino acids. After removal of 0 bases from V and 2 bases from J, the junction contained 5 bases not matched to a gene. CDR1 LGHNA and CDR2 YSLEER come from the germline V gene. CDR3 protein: CASSQDLAGPTYEQYF. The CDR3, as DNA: TGCGCCAGCAGCCAAGATCTAGCGGGGCCTACCTACGAGCAGTACTTC.

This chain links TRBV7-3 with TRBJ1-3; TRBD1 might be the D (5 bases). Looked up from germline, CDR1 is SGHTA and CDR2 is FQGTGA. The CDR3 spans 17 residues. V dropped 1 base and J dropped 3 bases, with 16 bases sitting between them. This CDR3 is CASSLRYRKIFGNTIYF. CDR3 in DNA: TGTGCCAGCAGCTTAAGGTACAGGAAGATTTTTGGAAACACCATATATTTT.

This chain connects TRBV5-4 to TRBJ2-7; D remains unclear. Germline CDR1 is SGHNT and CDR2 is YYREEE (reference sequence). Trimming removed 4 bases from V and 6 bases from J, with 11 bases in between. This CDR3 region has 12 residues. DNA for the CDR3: TGTGCCAGCAGCCGCACCTACGTCGAGCAGTACTTC. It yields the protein CASSRTYVEQYF.

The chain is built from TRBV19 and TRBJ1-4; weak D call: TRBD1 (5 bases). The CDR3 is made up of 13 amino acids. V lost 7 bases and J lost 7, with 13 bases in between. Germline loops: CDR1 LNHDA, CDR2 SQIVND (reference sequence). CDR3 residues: CASNQGGVEKLFF. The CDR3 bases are TGTGCCAGTAACCAGGGCGGTGTTGAAAAACTGTTTTTT.

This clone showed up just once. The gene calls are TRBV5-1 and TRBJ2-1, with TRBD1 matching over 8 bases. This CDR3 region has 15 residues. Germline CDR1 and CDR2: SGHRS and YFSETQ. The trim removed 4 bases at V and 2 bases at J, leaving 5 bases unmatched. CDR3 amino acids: CASSLGQVPYNEQFF. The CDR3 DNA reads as TGCGCCAGCAGCCTGGGACAGGTCCCCTACAATGAGCAGTTCTTC.

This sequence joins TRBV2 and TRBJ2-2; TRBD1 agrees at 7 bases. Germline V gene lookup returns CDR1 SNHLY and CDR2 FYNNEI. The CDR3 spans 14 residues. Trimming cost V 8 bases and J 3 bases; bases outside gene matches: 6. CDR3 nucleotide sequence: TGTGCCAGCGGAACAGGGGAAGACACCGGGGAGCTGTTTTTT. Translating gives CASGTGEDTGELFF.

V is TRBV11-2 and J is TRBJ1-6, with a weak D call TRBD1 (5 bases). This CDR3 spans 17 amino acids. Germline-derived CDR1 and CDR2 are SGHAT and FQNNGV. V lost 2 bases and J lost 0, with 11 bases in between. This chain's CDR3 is CASSLWDPSSYNSPLHF. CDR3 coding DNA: TGTGCCAGCAGCTTATGGGACCCAAGCTCCTATAATTCACCCCTCCACTTT.

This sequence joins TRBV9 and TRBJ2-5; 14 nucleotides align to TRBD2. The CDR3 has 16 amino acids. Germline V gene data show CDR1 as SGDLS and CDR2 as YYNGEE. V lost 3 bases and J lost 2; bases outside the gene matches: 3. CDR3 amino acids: CASSARLAGGQETQYF. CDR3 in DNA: TGTGCCAGCAGCGCCAGACTAGCGGGGGGGCAAGAGACCCAGTACTTC. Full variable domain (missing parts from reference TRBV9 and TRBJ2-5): DSGVTQTPKHLITATGQRVTLRCSPRSGDLSVYWYQQSLDQGLQFLIQYYNGEERAKGNILERFSAQQFPDLHSELNLSSLELGDSALYFCASSARLAGGQETQYFGPGTRLLVL.

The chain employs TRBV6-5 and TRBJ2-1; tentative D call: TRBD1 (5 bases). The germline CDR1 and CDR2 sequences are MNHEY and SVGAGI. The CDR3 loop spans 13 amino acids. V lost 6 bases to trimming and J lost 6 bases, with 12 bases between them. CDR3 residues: CASRRGRVNEQFF. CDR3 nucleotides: TGTGCCAGCAGAAGGGGCAGGGTCAATGAGCAGTTCTTC.

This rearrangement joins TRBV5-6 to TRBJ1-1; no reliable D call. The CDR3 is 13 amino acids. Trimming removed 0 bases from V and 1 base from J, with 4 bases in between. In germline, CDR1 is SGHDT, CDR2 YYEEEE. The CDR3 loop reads CASSLGRNTEAFF. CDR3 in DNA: TGTGCCAGCAGCTTGGGGCGGAACACTGAAGCTTTCTTT.

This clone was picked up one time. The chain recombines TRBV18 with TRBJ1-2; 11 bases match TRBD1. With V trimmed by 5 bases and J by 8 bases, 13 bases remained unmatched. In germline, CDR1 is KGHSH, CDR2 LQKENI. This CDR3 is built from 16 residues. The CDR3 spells CASSIVGQGAGDGYTF. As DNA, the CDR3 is TGTGCCAGCTCAATAGTCGGACAGGGGGCAGGCGACGGCTACACCTTC.

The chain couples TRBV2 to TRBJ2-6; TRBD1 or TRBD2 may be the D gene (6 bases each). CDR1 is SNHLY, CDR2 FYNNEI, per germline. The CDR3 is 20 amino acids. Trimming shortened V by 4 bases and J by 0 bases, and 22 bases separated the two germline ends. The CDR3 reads CASSGGPGLFQDSGANVLTF. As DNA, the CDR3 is TGTGCCAGCAGTGGGGGGCCGGGACTTTTTCAAGACTCTGGGGCCAACGTCCTGACTTTC.

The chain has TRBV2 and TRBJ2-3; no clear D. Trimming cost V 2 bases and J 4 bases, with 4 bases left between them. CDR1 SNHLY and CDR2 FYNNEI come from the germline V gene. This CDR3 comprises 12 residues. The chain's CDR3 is CASSELADTQYF. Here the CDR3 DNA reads TGTGCCAGCAGTGAACTCGCAGATACGCAGTATTTT.

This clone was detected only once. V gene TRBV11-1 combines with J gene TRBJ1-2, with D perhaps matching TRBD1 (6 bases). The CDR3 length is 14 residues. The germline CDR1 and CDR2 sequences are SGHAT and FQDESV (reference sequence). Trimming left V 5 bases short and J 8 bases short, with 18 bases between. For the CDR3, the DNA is TGTGCCAGCAGCCCGGCACAGGGTCTTCAAGGCTACACCTTC. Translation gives CASSPAQGLQGYTF.

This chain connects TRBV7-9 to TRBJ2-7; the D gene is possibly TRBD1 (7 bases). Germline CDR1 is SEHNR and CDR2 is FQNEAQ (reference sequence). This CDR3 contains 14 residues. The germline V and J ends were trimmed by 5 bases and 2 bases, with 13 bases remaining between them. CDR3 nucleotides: TGTGCCAGCAGCACGCGGGACAGTCCCTACGAGCAGTACTTC. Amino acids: CASSTRDSPYEQYF.

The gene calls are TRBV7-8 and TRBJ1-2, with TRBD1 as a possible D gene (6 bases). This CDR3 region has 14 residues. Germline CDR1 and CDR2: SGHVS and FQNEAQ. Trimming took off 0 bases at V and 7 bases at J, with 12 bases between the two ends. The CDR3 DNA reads TGTGCCAGCAGCTTAGCGCGGACAGCGGGTGGCTACACCTTC. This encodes CASSLARTAGGYTF.

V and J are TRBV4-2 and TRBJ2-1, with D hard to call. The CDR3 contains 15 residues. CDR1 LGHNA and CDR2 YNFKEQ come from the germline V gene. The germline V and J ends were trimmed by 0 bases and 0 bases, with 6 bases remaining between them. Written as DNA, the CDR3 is TGTGCCAGCAGCCAAGACGGAAACTCCTACAATGAGCAGTTCTTC. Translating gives CASSQDGNSYNEQFF.

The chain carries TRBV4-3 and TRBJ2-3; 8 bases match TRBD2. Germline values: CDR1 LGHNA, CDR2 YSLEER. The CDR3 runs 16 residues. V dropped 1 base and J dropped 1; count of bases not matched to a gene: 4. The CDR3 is CASSQGAGGRTDTQYF. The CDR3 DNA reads TGCGCCAGCAGCCAAGGCGCGGGGGGACGCACAGATACGCAGTATTTT.

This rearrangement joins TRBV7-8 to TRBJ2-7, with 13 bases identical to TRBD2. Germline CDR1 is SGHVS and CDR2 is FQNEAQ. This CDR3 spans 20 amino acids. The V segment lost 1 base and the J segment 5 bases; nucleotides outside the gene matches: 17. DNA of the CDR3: TGTGCCAGCAGCTTAGGCATAGGACTAGCGGGGGCGCCCAGGGTCAACGAGCAGTACTTC. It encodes CASSLGIGLAGAPRVNEQYF.

CDR3 DNA: TGTGCCACCAGAGGGGGTGCCATGAACACTGAAGCTTTCTTT. This codes for CATRGGAMNTEAFF. This sequence joins TRBV21-1 and TRBJ1-1; TRBD1, the D gene given by the table, was not confirmed from the DNA. TRBV21-1 is a pseudogene. The CDR3 length is 14 residues.

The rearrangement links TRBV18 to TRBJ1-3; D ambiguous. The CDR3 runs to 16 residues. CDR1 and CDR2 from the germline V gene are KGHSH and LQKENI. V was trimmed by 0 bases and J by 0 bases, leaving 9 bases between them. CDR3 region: CASSPPGSTSGNTIYF. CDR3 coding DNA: TGTGCCAGCTCACCACCGGGCAGTACCTCTGGAAACACCATATATTTT.